The rows below give T cell receptor beta chains drawn from one sample of a study of T cell changes during pregnancy in multiple sclerosis. This table comes from immunoSEQ multiplex PCR, and its TCRdb copy is limited to in-frame clones, with some not included. The sample lists 85,000 to 100,000 clones; 85% to 95% were seen once. The sequencing used peripheral blood, collected after pregnancy. The receptors come from a female donor with multiple sclerosis, enrolled in a pregnancy study. CDR3s include the opening cysteine and the closing phenylalanine or tryptophan. D genes are given only for firm matches. Only some rows state a clone size, as once, few, many or a class for expanded clones.

>NA|TRBV2|NA|TRBJ1-2
CASARGPEAWGYTF
TGTGCCAGCGCTCGAGGTCCCGAGGCTTGGGGCTACACCTTC
>NA|TRBV6-5|TRBD2|TRBJ2-3
CASRRGGPTDTQYF
TGTGCCAGCAGGCGCGGGGGACCCACAGATACGCAGTATTTT
>NA|TRBV19|NA|TRBJ2-7
CASSILSGSSYEQYF
TGTGCCAGTAGTATCCTTTCTGGCAGCTCCTACGAGCAGTACTTC
>NA|TRBV27|TRBD1|TRBJ2-2
CASSPTGITGELFF
TGTGCCAGCAGCCCGACAGGGATCACCGGGGAGCTGTTTTTT
>once|TRBV2|NA|TRBJ2-5
CASSEQGTKETQYF
TGTGCCAGCAGTGAGCAGGGGACTAAAGAGACCCAGTACTTC
>NA|TRBV9|TRBD1|TRBJ2-3
CASSVDRQGPFTDTQYF
TGTGCCAGCAGCGTAGACCGACAGGGGCCTTTCACAGATACGCAGTATTTT
>once|TRBV9|TRBD1|TRBJ1-1
CASSTQGASTEAFF
TGTGCCAGCAGCACCCAGGGGGCGAGCACTGAAGCTTTCTTT
>NA|TRBV18|TRBD1|TRBJ1-5
CASSLAGQGGSYLHF
TGTGCCAGCTCACTCGCCGGACAGGGAGGGAGTTATTTGCATTTT
>NA|TRBV19|TRBD2|TRBJ2-1
CASSIHVKAGGRNEQFF
TGTGCCAGTAGTATCCATGTAAAAGCGGGGGGGCGTAATGAGCAGTTCTTC
>NA|TRBV14|NA|TRBJ2-7
CASSQDPGLEQYF
TGTGCCAGCAGCCAAGACCCAGGGTTAGAGCAGTACTTC
>NA|TRBV6-5|NA|TRBJ1-5
CASSYSGHQPQHF
TGTGCCAGCAGTTACTCGGGGCATCAGCCCCAGCATTTT
>NA|TRBV27|NA|TRBJ1-4
CASSLMGGRDEKLFF
TGTGCCAGCAGTTTAATGGGGGGAAGGGATGAAAAACTGTTTTTT
>once|TRBV4-1|TRBD2|TRBJ2-3
CASSQERPAGGVRTDTQYF
TGCGCCAGCAGCCAAGAACGGCCAGCGGGGGGGGTCCGCACAGATACGCAGTATTTT
>medium-sized|TRBV6-6|NA|TRBJ1-1
CASSPPSDSPHTEAFF
TGTGCCAGCAGCCCCCCGTCCGACTCCCCACACACTGAAGCTTTCTTT
>NA|TRBV11-3|NA|TRBJ2-6
CASSLGGSGANVLTF
TGTGCCAGCAGCTTAGGAGGCTCTGGGGCCAACGTCCTGACTTTC
>NA|TRBV10-1|TRBD1|TRBJ2-7
CASRSQGAYEQYF
TGCGCCAGCAGGTCTCAGGGGGCCTACGAGCAGTACTTC
>few|TRBV30|NA|TRBJ2-2
CAWTTGDSVTGELFF
TGTGCCTGGACCACGGGGGACTCTGTAACCGGGGAGCTGTTTTTT
>NA|TRBV6-5|NA|TRBJ1-1
CASSYSAGTEAFF
TGTGCCAGCAGTTACTCTGCGGGGACTGAAGCTTTCTTT
>NA|TRBV7-2|NA|TRBJ2-7
CASSPFQGTYEQYF
TGTGCCAGCAGCCCGTTTCAGGGAACCTACGAGCAGTACTTC
>NA|TRBV27|TRBD1|TRBJ2-7
CASRSSGTGRPYEQYF
TGTGCCAGCAGAAGCTCCGGGACAGGGAGACCCTACGAGCAGTACTTC
>NA|TRBV18|NA|TRBJ2-2
CASSPLDFTGELFF
TGTGCCAGCTCACCTTTGGACTTTACGGGGGAGCTGTTTTTT
>NA|TRBV9|NA|TRBJ1-1
CASSVGSVMNTEAFF
TGTGCCAGCAGCGTAGGGTCAGTGATGAACACTGAAGCTTTCTTT
>NA|TRBV2|NA|TRBJ1-1
CASSFMGANTEAFF
TGTGCCAGTTCTTTCATGGGGGCGAACACTGAAGCTTTCTTT
>once|TRBV28|NA|TRBJ1-2
CASSFEGRSHYGYTF
TGTGCCAGCAGTTTTGAGGGCAGGAGCCACTATGGCTACACCTTC
>NA|TRBV6-5|NA|TRBJ2-1
CASNRQGLNEQFF
TGTGCCAGCAACAGACAGGGACTGAATGAGCAGTTCTTC
>NA|TRBV19|TRBD1|TRBJ1-1
CASSKESVGQGTTEAFF
TGTGCCAGTAGTAAGGAATCTGTGGGACAGGGGACCACTGAAGCTTTCTTT
>NA|TRBV25-1|NA|TRBJ2-1
CASTNSEEGADEQFF
TGTGCCAGCACCAATTCGGAGGAGGGGGCGGATGAGCAGTTCTTC
>many|TRBV4-3|NA|TRBJ1-5
CASSQDGMGGGGPQHF
TGCGCCAGCAGCCAAGATGGAATGGGGGGAGGTGGGCCCCAGCATTTT
>NA|TRBV30|NA|TRBJ1-1
CAWSDTWSGEAFF
TGTGCCTGGAGTGACACCTGGTCTGGTGAAGCTTTCTTT
>NA|TRBV29-1|NA|TRBJ2-5
CSVEGAGVTGTQYF
TGCAGCGTTGAAGGGGCAGGGGTCACAGGGACCCAGTACTTC
>NA|TRBV27|NA|TRBJ1-1
CASSLQRPWDEAFF
TGTGCCAGCAGTTTACAGCGGCCCTGGGATGAAGCTTTCTTT
>once|TRBV10-2|NA|TRBJ2-3
CATLRGWTDTQYF
TGCGCCACATTAAGGGGTTGGACAGATACGCAGTATTTT
>NA|TRBV7-6|TRBD1|TRBJ2-7
CASSFSLTGGFSYEQYF
TGTGCCAGCAGCTTTTCATTGACAGGGGGCTTTTCCTACGAGCAGTACTTC
>NA|TRBV4-3|NA|TRBJ1-2
CASSQEAGPRYGYTF
TGCGCCAGCAGCCAAGAGGCGGGCCCGAGATATGGCTACACCTTC
>NA|TRBV25-1|TRBD2|TRBJ2-3
CASSDPGLAGSDTQYF
TGTGCCAGCAGTGACCCGGGACTAGCGGGGTCAGATACGCAGTATTTT
>NA|TRBV29-1|TRBD2|TRBJ2-7
CSVGEGTAYEQYF
TGCAGCGTTGGGGAGGGCACCGCCTACGAGCAGTACTTC
>NA|TRBV30|TRBD1|TRBJ1-2
CAWGKLGQGNRGYTF
TGTGCCTGGGGCAAGCTCGGACAGGGCAATAGGGGCTACACCTTC
>NA|TRBV6-4|NA|TRBJ2-7
CASSDQQGYEQYF
TGTGCCAGCAGTGACCAACAGGGCTACGAGCAGTACTTC
>NA|TRBV2|NA|TRBJ2-3
CASSEQAPDTQYF
TGTGCCAGCAGTGAACAGGCTCCAGATACGCAGTATTTT
>NA|TRBV4-1|NA|TRBJ2-1
CASSLEGLRGDEQFF
TGCGCCAGCAGCCTAGAGGGACTGAGGGGCGATGAGCAGTTCTTC
>NA|TRBV27|NA|TRBJ2-1
CASSLSPQWCNEQFF
TGTGCCAGCAGTTTATCCCCTCAGTGGTGCAATGAGCAGTTCTTC
>NA|TRBV11-3|TRBD2|TRBJ2-7
CASSLSPSGAGVYEQYF
TGTGCCAGCAGCTTAAGTCCTTCGGGAGCGGGAGTTTACGAGCAGTACTTC
>NA|TRBV4-1|NA|TRBJ1-2
CASSSTIGEDYGYTF
TGCGCCAGCAGCTCCACAATAGGGGAAGACTATGGCTACACCTTC
>NA|TRBV5-1|TRBD1|TRBJ2-5
CASKPTGARETQYF
TGCGCCAGCAAACCAACAGGGGCCCGGGAGACCCAGTACTTC
>NA|TRBV4-2|TRBD1|TRBJ1-1
CASSQMGQGGTEAFF
TGTGCCAGCAGCCAAATGGGACAGGGAGGCACTGAAGCTTTCTTT
>NA|TRBV4-1|NA|TRBJ2-1
CASSRDSLPDNEQFF
TGCGCCAGCAGCCGGGACTCCCTTCCGGACAATGAGCAGTTCTTC
>NA|TRBV6-5|NA|TRBJ1-1
CASSYSGGTPEAFF
TGTGCCAGCAGTTACTCGGGGGGTACGCCTGAAGCTTTCTTT
>once|TRBV6-5|NA|TRBJ1-1
CASSYSQGSTEAFF
TGTGCCAGCAGTTACTCTCAGGGGAGCACTGAAGCTTTCTTT
>NA|TRBV28|NA|TRBJ2-7
CASSLFRTGSSEQYF
TGTGCCAGCAGTTTATTTCGGACGGGGAGCTCCGAGCAGTACTTC
>NA|TRBV29-1|NA|TRBJ2-3
CSVEKEAPGDTQYF
TGCAGCGTTGAAAAGGAGGCCCCAGGAGATACGCAGTATTTT
>NA|TRBV11-2|NA|TRBJ2-7
CASSLEAPSPIDYEQYF
TGTGCCAGCAGCTTAGAGGCCCCTAGTCCGATAGACTACGAGCAGTACTTC
>NA|TRBV6-1|TRBD1|TRBJ2-3
CASSETRGQGRDTQYF
TGTGCCAGCAGTGAGACCAGAGGACAGGGCCGCGATACGCAGTATTTT
>NA|TRBV19|NA|TRBJ1-5
CASSIDLPGNYQPQHF
TGTGCCAGTAGTATAGATTTGCCAGGGAATTATCAGCCCCAGCATTTT
>NA|TRBV18|NA|TRBJ2-7
CANETVSSYEQYF
TGTGCCAACGAGACAGTCAGCTCCTACGAGCAGTACTTC
>NA|TRBV18|TRBD1|TRBJ2-7
CASSPGPPDRGEQYF
TGTGCCAGCTCACCAGGCCCTCCGGACAGGGGCGAGCAGTACTTC
>NA|TRBV11-2|NA|TRBJ1-1
CASSLSNLRGQKTEAFF
TGTGCCAGCAGCTTGTCCAATCTGCGGGGGCAAAAAACTGAAGCTTTCTTT
>NA|TRBV19|TRBD1|TRBJ1-2
CASRGDRTYGYTF
TGTGCCAGTAGGGGGGACAGGACATATGGCTACACCTTC